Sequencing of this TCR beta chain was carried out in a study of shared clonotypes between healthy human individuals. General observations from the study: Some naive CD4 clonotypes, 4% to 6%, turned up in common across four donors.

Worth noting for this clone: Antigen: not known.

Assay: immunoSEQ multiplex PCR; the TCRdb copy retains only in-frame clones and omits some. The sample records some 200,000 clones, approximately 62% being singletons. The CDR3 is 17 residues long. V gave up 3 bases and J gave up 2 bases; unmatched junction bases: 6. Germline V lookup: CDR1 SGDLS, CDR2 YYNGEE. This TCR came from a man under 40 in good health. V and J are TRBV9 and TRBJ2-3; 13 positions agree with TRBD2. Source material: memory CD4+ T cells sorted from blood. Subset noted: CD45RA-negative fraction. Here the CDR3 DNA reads TGTGCCAGCAGCGGCCCGGGACTAGCGGGGTACACAGATACGCAGTATTTT. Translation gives CASSGPGLAGYTDTQYF.